The 4 T cell receptor beta chains listed next were all sequenced from one sample in a study of T cells in Graves' hyperthyroidism and ophthalmopathy. Researchers took RNA transcripts and amplified the TCR beta CDR3 regions from them. TCR CDR3 underwent first-round RT-PCR with the HTBI primer set. Via MiXCR, TCRdb re-called the multiplex PCR reads, giving one row per CDR3 protein. The sample lists under 450,000 distinct CDR3 sequences, about a sixth occurring once. The sample was blood. The receptors originated from a young woman with Graves' hyperthyroidism.

This clonotype was counted at least ten times. This chain joins TRBV6-1 and TRBJ1-2; a possible D gene is TRBD1 (6 bases). The CDR3 is 12 amino acids. Germline V gives CDR1 MNHNS, CDR2 SASEGT. V gave up 6 bases and J gave up 8 bases, with 13 bases separating them. DNA of the CDR3: TGTGCCAGCAGCGTGACAGGTTTGGGCTACACCTTC. Its protein product is CASSVTGLGYTF.

This clonotype was counted at least ten times. This rearrangement joins TRBV7-2 to TRBJ2-1, with 7 bases identical to TRBD1. Per the germline V gene, CDR1 is SGHTA and CDR2 is FQGNSA. J was trimmed by 7 bases and V by 3 bases; bases with no gene match: 3. The CDR3 sequence is 13 residues long. DNA of the CDR3: TGTGCCAGCAGCTTCCAACAGGGGAATGAGCAGTTCTTC. This codes for CASSFQQGNEQFF.

The table lists this clonotype with many counts. The chain is built from TRBV24-1 and TRBJ2-1, with 7 bases fitting TRBD1. Trimming at V came to 1 base and at J to 8 bases, leaving 4 bases not matched to a gene. The CDR3 totals 14 residues. From germline, CDR1 is KGHDR and CDR2 SFDVKD. The CDR3 region has the DNA TGTGCCACCAGTGATTTCAGACAGGGTGATGAGCAGTTCTTC. Its translation: CATSDFRQGDEQFF.

The chain uses TRBV28 and TRBJ2-4, with 7 bases lining up with TRBD1. The length of the CDR3 is 16 residues. The V gene end was trimmed by 5 bases and the J gene end by 1 base; junction bases not matched to a gene: 8. Germline V gene sequence: CDR1 MDHEN, CDR2 SYDVKM. CDR3 in amino acids: CASSHGQVDAKNIQYF. In nucleotides, the CDR3 is TGTGCCAGCAGTCATGGACAGGTCGACGCCAAAAACATTCAGTACTTC.